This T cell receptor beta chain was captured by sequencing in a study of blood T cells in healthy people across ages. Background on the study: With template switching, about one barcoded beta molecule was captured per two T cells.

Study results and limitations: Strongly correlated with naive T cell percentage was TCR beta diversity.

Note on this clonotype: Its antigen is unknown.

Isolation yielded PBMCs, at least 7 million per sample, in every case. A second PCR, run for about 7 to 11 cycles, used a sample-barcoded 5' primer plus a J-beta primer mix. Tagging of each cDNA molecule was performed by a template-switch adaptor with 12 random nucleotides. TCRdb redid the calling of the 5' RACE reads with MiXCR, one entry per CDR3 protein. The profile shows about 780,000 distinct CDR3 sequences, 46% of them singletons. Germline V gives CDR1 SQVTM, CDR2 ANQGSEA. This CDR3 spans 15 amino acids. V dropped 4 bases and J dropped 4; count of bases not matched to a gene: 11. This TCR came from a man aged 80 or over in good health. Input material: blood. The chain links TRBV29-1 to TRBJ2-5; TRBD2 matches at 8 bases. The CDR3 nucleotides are TGCAGCGTTGGGGACGGGAGGGGGGGAGTAGAGACCCAGTACTTC. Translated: CSVGDGRGGVETQYF. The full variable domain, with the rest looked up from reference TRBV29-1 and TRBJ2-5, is SAVISQKPSRDICQRGTSLTIQCQVDSQVTMMFWYRQQPGQSLTLIATANQGSEATYESGFVIDKFPISRPNLTFSTLTVSNMSPEDSSIYLCSVGDGRGGVETQYFGPGTRLLVL.